Sequencing of this TCR beta chain was carried out in a study of cytomegalovirus exposure and HLA in healthy donors. Whole-study results and caveats: Roughly uniform sequencing depth across donors was assumed, possibly incorrectly. Earlier findings revealed that most TCR beta V segments proved productive either about 87% or about 30% of the time.

Vbeta (60) and Jbeta (13) primers were used in the PCR. Measured with immunoSEQ multiplex PCR; TCRdb has only the in-frame clones, and not every one. The table shows about 200,000 clones, with roughly 73% occurring only once. For this clone: Its antigen is currently unknown.

Looked up from germline, CDR1 is MNHNY and CDR2 is SVGAGI (reference sequence). V was trimmed by 6 bases and J by 6 bases, leaving 9 bases between them. This CDR3 is built from 12 residues. Sequencing input: PBMCs. The clonotype was recovered from a woman aged 25 to 39 in good health and CMV-seropositive. This rearrangement joins TRBV6-6 to TRBJ1-5, with D tentatively TRBD1 (5 bases). Here the CDR3 DNA reads TGTGCCAGCAGCCGGGACTCTCAGCCCCAGCATTTT. This gives the protein CASSRDSQPQHF.